This paragraph covers one T cell receptor beta chain sequence. Multiplex PCR with BIOMED2 TRB-A/B primer pools amplified TRB rearrangements. TCRdb called the multiplex PCR reads again in MiXCR, with one record for every CDR3 protein. The table has about 4,600 distinct CDR3 sequences, over 25% seen once. This CDR3 contains 14 residues. CDR1 is LNHDA, CDR2 SQIVND, per germline (reference sequence). Each TRB amplification used roughly 230-550 ng of genomic DNA from blood. The sample belongs to a study of T and B cells in COVID-19 patients. The TCR comes from a human donor with active COVID-19. The chain is built from TRBV19 and TRBJ2-7, with 9 bases matching TRBD2. Gene TRBJ2-1 matches the end of the DNA better, so the J call may be wrong. Sequenced input: blood. Here the CDR3 reads CASSRGSGSQEQFF. The CDR3, as DNA: TGTGCCAGCAGTCGGGGTAGCGGGAGTCAAGAGCAGTTCTTC.